These 25 T cell receptor beta chains came from one sample sequenced in a study of cytomegalovirus exposure and HLA in healthy donors. Vbeta (60) and Jbeta (13) primers were used in the PCR. Produced via immunoSEQ multiplex PCR; TCRdb's table is partial and in-frame only. The table shows about 110,000 clones, with 76% occurring only once. The sample consisted of PBMCs. The source of these receptors is a man in his forties in good health and CMV-seropositive.

The rearrangement joins TRBV2 to TRBJ1-2; 7 bases fit TRBD1. Per germline, CDR1 SNHLY and CDR2 FYNNEI. Germline trimming cut 6 bases from V and 8 bases from J; bases unmatched to any gene: 6. The CDR3 sequence is 12 residues long. The CDR3: CASREGAWGYTF. DNA for the CDR3: TGTGCCAGCAGGGAGGGGGCCTGGGGCTACACCTTC.

The chain recombines TRBV7-9 with TRBJ2-3; TRBD2 aligns across 10 bases. V lost 2 bases and J lost 5; bases outside the gene matches: 10. Germline-derived CDR1 and CDR2 are SEHNR and FQNEAQ (reference sequence). This CDR3 contains 17 residues. CDR3 amino acids: CASSLRKAGGPGDTQYF. The CDR3 region has the DNA TGTGCCAGCAGCTTAAGAAAAGCGGGAGGGCCTGGAGATACGCAGTATTTT.

The chain carries TRBV6-1 and TRBJ2-1, with TRBD1 identical over 9 bases. The CDR3 spans 12 residues. The germline gives CDR1 MNHNS, CDR2 SASEGT. The V and J ends lost 1 base and 12 bases, in that order; junction bases with no gene match: 1. The CDR3 sequence is CASSEDRGRQFF. In nucleotides, the CDR3 is TGTGCCAGCAGTGAAGACAGGGGGCGGCAGTTCTTC.

V is TRBV25-1 and J is TRBJ1-4; no clear D gene. V was trimmed by 6 bases and J by 3 bases, leaving 5 bases between them. Germline CDR1 reads MGHDK; CDR2 reads SYGVNS. This CDR3 region has 12 residues. The CDR3 is CASRQSNEKLFF. The CDR3 DNA is TGTGCCAGCAGACAGTCTAATGAAAAACTGTTTTTT.

The chain couples TRBV19 to TRBJ2-1; 11 nucleotides line up with TRBD2. J lost 5 bases, V lost 4 bases, and 4 bases had no gene match. CDR1 and CDR2 from the germline V gene are LNHDA and SQIVND (reference sequence). The CDR3 contains 15 residues. CDR3 protein: CASSRVLAGDNEQFF. Here the CDR3 DNA reads TGTGCCAGTAGTAGGGTACTAGCGGGGGACAATGAGCAGTTCTTC.

The V gene is TRBV7-2, the J gene TRBJ2-3, with D perhaps TRBD2 (5 bases). Trimming pared 2 bases from V and 0 bases from J, leaving 12 bases between. The CDR3 spans 16 residues. CDR1 SGHTA and CDR2 FQGNSA come from the germline V gene. CDR3 in amino acids: CASSLIGSGSTDTQYF. CDR3 DNA: TGTGCCAGCAGCTTAATAGGAAGCGGAAGCACAGATACGCAGTATTTT. The complete variable domain, with remaining parts taken from reference TRBV7-2 and TRBJ2-3, reads GAGVSQSPSNKVTEKGKDVELRCDPISGHTALYWYRQSLGQGLEFLIYFQGNSAPDKSGLPSDRFSAERTGGSVSTLTIQRTQQEDSAVYLCASSLIGSGSTDTQYFGPGTRLTVL.

This clone was seen just once. At one end the junction does not follow the germline gene, possibly because of a read error. V usage is TRBV5-1 and J usage is TRBJ2-6; TRBD2 matches 8 bases. Germline loops: CDR1 SGHRS, CDR2 YFSETQ. This CDR3 is 17 amino acids long. The CDR3 sequence is CASSLGPGGTGANGLTF. The CDR3 DNA reads as TGCGCCAGCAGCTTGGGGCCGGGGGGGACTGGGGCCAACGGCCTGACTTTC.

The chain carries TRBV6-1 and TRBJ2-7; 13 bases map to TRBD2. Losses at the gene ends were 7 bases for V and 5 bases for J; bases not matched to a gene: 5. CDR1 is MNHNS, CDR2 SASEGT, per germline. This CDR3 is built from 14 residues. The CDR3 region is CASTGLAGVNEQYF. DNA for the CDR3: TGTGCCAGCACCGGACTAGCGGGAGTGAACGAGCAGTACTTC.

This chain joins TRBV6-1 and TRBJ2-1, with 8 bases matching TRBD2. Trimming took 2 bases from V and 3 from J; bases not matched to a gene: 9. The V gene's germline CDR1 is MNHNS and CDR2 SASEGT. CDR3 length: 17 amino acids. The CDR3 spells CASSELRAGVSYNEQFF. CDR3 DNA sequence: TGTGCCAGCAGTGAATTGCGAGCGGGAGTTAGCTACAATGAGCAGTTCTTC.

The chain links TRBV6-5 to TRBJ2-5; the match to TRBD1 covers 10 bases. CDR1 and CDR2 (germline): MNHEY, SVGAGI. The trim removed 8 bases at V and 11 bases at J, leaving 5 bases unmatched. CDR3 length: 11 amino acids. The CDR3 loop reads CASSGQGGQYF. The CDR3 nucleotides read TGTGCCAGCTCCGGACAGGGGGGGCAGTACTTC.

This chain connects TRBV5-1 to TRBJ2-7; the D gene is possibly TRBD2 (5 bases). The germline V and J ends were trimmed by 1 base and 2 bases, with 13 bases remaining between them. Germline V CDR1 and CDR2: SGHRS, YFSETQ. This CDR3 spans 15 amino acids. CDR3 nucleotides: TGCGCCAGCAGCTTGAGCGCAGGAGGAACCTACGAGCAGTACTTC. Protein: CASSLSAGGTYEQYF. The full variable domain, rest sourced from reference TRBV5-1 and TRBJ2-7, is KAGVTQTPRYLIKTRGQQVTLSCSPISGHRSVSWYQQTPGQGLQFLFEYFSETQRNKGNFPGRFSGRQFSNSRSEMNVSTLELGDSALYLCASSLSAGGTYEQYFGPGTRLTVT.

The chain is built from TRBV27 and TRBJ2-5, with D uncertain. The V and J ends lost 3 bases and 1 base respectively, with 9 bases between them. CDR3 length equals 14 residues. The germline V gene has CDR1 MNHEY and CDR2 SMNVEV (reference sequence). In DNA, the CDR3 is TGTGCCAGCAGTTTTGCCCTACCCCAAGAGACCCAGTACTTC. As protein: CASSFALPQETQYF.

The chain employs TRBV28 and TRBJ1-2; 7 positions agree with TRBD1. With V trimmed by 10 bases and J by 2 bases, 4 bases remained unmatched. The CDR3 sequence is 12 residues long. Germline V gene data show CDR1 as MDHEN and CDR2 as SYDVKM. The DNA of the CDR3 is TGTGCCACCCAGACAGGGAACTATGGCTACACCTTC. Encoded protein: CATQTGNYGYTF.

The chain has TRBV7-2 and TRBJ2-2, with a tentative D call TRBD2 (6 bases). CDR1 and CDR2 (germline): SGHTA, FQGNSA. V dropped 5 bases and J dropped 5 bases, with 21 bases sitting between them. This CDR3 has 17 amino acids. The CDR3 spells CASSARVGPRGTGELFF. CDR3 nucleotides: TGTGCCAGCAGCGCCCGGGTGGGACCCCGGGGGACCGGGGAGCTGTTTTTT.

The chain has TRBV11-3 and TRBJ1-1; D gene uncertain. The germline gives CDR1 SGHNT, CDR2 YENEEA. CDR3 size: 13 residues. Trimming took off 8 bases at V and 1 base at J, with 11 bases between the two ends. The CDR3 spells CASLAEQNTEAFF. CDR3 DNA: TGTGCCAGCCTGGCGGAGCAGAACACTGAAGCTTTCTTT.

V and J are TRBV7-8 and TRBJ2-2, with TRBD1 as a possible D gene (6 bases). The CDR3 length is 15 residues. Germline CDR1 is SGHVS and CDR2 is FQNEAQ. V dropped 5 bases and J dropped 5 bases, with 15 bases sitting between them. CDR3 DNA sequence: TGTGCCAGCAGCCGGGACGGCAGGGGAACCGGGGAGCTGTTTTTT. Its translation: CASSRDGRGTGELFF.

This clone appeared a few times. This CDR3 is CASSQEALTGNPLGNTIYF. The CDR3 coding sequence is TGCGCCAGCAGCCAAGAAGCCCTAACAGGAAACCCTCTTGGAAACACCATATATTTT. The rearrangement joins TRBV4-1 to TRBJ1-3; D is possibly TRBD1 (5 bases). CDR1 is MGHRA, CDR2 YSYEKL, per germline. The CDR3 is 19 residues long. Trimming pared 0 bases from V and 3 bases from J, leaving 21 bases between.

This sequence joins TRBV6-5 and TRBJ1-5; D remains ambiguous. V was trimmed by 2 bases and J by 7 bases, leaving 9 bases between them. Germline loops: CDR1 MNHEY, CDR2 SVGAGI. The CDR3 is made up of 13 amino acids. DNA for the CDR3: TGTGCCAGCAGTTACGAGGGCTGGCAGCCCCAGCATTTT. This gives the protein CASSYEGWQPQHF.

CDR3: CASSRGGRDFYYNEQFF. The CDR3 nucleotides read TGCGCCAGCAGCCGCGGGGGCCGGGACTTCTACTACAATGAGCAGTTCTTC. This chain links TRBV5-1 with TRBJ2-1, with D maybe TRBD2 (7 bases). Trimming removed 4 bases at V and 3 bases at J, with 20 bases between. Germline V CDR1 and CDR2: SGHRS, YFSETQ. This CDR3 is 17 amino acids long.

This chain links TRBV6-5 with TRBJ1-2, with D maybe TRBD1 (6 bases). The CDR3 has 13 amino acids. Germline CDR1 reads MNHEY; CDR2 reads SVGAGI. V lost 1 base and J lost 6, with 9 bases in between. CDR3 nucleotides: TGTGCCAGCAGTTACTTCAGGGGCCATGGCTACACCTTC. It translates to CASSYFRGHGYTF.

The V and J genes are TRBV7-2 and TRBJ2-2; 7 bases line up with TRBD2. Germline V gene lookup returns CDR1 SGHTA and CDR2 FQGNSA. CDR3 length equals 15 residues. The V segment lost 3 bases and the J segment 1 base; nucleotides outside the gene matches: 2. For the CDR3, the DNA is TGTGCCAGCAGCTTGGGAGGGGTGAACACCGGGGAGCTGTTTTTT. Amino acid sequence: CASSLGGVNTGELFF.

In the case of this clone: At one end, the junction sequence differs from germline, possibly due to a read error. This chain links TRBV19 with TRBJ1-2; D unresolved. The CDR3 runs 11 residues. The V gene's germline CDR1 is LNHDA and CDR2 SQIVND (reference sequence). For the CDR3, the DNA is TGTGCCAGTAGTTTAGACGGGAGGACCACCTTC. This sequence encodes CASSLDGRTTF.

V usage is TRBV5-4 and J usage is TRBJ2-5, with D hard to call. The CDR3 runs 14 residues. Trimming stripped 0 bases from V and 5 bases from J, with 11 bases between. Per germline, CDR1 SGHNT and CDR2 YYREEE (reference sequence). CDR3 coding DNA: TGTGCCAGCAGCTTGGTCGGTTTTCCGGAGACCCAGTACTTC. As protein: CASSLVGFPETQYF.

CDR3 bases: TGTGCCAGCTTGAGGGGGAGAACTAGGGCCACAGATACGCAGTATTTT. This translates into CASLRGRTRATDTQYF. The J gene is TRBJ2-3, the V gene TRBV6-6, with a tentative D call TRBD1 (6 bases). This CDR3 is built from 16 residues. V lost 8 bases and J lost 2, with 20 bases in between. The germline CDR1 and CDR2 sequences are MNHNY and SVGAGI (reference sequence).

CDR3 in DNA: TGCGCCAGCAGCCAAGATCGGACTAGCGGAGGATACAATGAGCAGTTCTTC. This gives the protein CASSQDRTSGGYNEQFF. V gene TRBV4-3 combines with J gene TRBJ2-1; 10 nucleotides line up with TRBD2. This CDR3 has 17 residues. Germline V gives CDR1 LGHNA, CDR2 YSLEER. After removal of 0 bases from V and 4 bases from J, the junction contained 6 bases not matched to a gene.